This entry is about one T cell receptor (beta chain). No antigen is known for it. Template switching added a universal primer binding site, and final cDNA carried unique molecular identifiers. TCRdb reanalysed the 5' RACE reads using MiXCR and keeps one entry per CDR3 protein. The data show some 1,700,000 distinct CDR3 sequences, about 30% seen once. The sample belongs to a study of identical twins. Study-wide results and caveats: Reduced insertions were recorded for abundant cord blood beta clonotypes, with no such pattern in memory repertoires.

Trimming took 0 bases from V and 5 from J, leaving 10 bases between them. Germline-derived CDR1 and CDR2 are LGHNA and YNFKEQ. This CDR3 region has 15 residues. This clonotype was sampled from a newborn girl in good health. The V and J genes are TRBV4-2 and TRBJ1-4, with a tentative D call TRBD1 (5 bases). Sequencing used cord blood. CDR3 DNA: TGTGCCAGCAGCCAAGACGGGACGGCGAATGAAAAACTGTTTTTT. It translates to CASSQDGTANEKLFF.